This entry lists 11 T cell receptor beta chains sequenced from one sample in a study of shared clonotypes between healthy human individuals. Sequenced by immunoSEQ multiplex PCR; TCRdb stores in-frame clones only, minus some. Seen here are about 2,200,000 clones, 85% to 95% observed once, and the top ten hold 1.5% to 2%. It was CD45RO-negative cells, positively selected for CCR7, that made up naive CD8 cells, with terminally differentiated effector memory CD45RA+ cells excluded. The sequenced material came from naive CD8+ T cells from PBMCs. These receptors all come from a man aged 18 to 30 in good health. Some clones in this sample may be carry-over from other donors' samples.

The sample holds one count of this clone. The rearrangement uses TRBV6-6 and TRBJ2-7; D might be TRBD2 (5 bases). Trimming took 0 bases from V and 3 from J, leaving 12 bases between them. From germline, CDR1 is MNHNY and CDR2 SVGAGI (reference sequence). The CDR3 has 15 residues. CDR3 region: CASSYSSGKFYEQYF. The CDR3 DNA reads TGTGCCAGCAGTTACTCATCCGGGAAGTTCTACGAGCAGTACTTC.

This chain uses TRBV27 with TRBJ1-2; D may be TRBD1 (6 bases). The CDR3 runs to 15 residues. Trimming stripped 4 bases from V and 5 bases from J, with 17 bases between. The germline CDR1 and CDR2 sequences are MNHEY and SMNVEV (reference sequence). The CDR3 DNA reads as TGTGCCAGCAGTTACACAGGGAGTTTGGGGTATGGCTACACCTTC. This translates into CASSYTGSLGYGYTF.

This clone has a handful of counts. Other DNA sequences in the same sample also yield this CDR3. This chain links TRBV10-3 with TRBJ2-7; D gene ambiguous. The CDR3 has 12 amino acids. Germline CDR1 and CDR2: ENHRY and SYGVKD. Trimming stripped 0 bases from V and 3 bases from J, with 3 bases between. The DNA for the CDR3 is TGTGCCATCAGTGAGTCAGTCTACGAGCAGTACTTC. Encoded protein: CAISESVYEQYF.

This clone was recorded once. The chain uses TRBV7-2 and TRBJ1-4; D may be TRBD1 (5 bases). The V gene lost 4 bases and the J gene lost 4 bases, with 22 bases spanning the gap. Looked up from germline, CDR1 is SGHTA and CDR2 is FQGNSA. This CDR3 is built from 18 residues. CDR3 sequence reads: CASSWPKGSGVVNEKLFF. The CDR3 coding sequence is TGTGCCAGCAGCTGGCCGAAGGGGTCGGGGGTGGTTAATGAAAAACTGTTTTTT.

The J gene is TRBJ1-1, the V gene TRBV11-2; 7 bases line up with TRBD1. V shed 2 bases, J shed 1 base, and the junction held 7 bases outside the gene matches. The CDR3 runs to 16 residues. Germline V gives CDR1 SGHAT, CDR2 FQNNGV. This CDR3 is CASSLYERQGNTEAFF. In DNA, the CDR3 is TGTGCCAGCAGCTTATATGAAAGACAGGGGAACACTGAAGCTTTCTTT.

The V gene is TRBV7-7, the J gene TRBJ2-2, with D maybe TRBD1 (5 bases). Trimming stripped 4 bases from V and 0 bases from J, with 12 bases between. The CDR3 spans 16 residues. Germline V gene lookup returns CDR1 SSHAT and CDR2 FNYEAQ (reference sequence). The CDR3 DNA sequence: TGTGCCAGCAGCTCTTACGACAGAACGAACACCGGGGAGCTGTTTTTT. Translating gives CASSSYDRTNTGELFF.

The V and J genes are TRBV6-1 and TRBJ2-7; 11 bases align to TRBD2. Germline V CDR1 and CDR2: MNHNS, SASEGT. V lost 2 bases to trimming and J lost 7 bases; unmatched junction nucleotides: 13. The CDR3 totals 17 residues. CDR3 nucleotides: TGTGCCAGCAGTGAACCTTCTTTGACTAGCGGGACGGGAGAGCAGTACTTC. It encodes CASSEPSLTSGTGEQYF.

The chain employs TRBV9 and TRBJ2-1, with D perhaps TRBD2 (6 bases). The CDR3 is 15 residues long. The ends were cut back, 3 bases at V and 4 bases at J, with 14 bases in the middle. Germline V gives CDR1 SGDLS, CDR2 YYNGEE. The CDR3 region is CASSAGEASYNEQFF. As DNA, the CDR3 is TGTGCCAGCAGCGCGGGAGAGGCTTCGTACAATGAGCAGTTCTTC. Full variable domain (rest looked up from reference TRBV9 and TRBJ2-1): DSGVTQTPKHLITATGQRVTLRCSPRSGDLSVYWYQQSLDQGLQFLIQYYNGEERAKGNILERFSAQQFPDLHSELNLSSLELGDSALYFCASSAGEASYNEQFFGPGTRLTVL.

CDR3 loop: CASSLSGSGETQYF. For the CDR3, the DNA is TGTGCCAGCAGTTTAAGTGGGTCGGGGGAGACCCAGTACTTC. The J gene is TRBJ2-5, the V gene TRBV27, with D possibly TRBD2 on 5 matching bases. V dropped 2 bases and J dropped 5 bases, with 12 bases sitting between them. The CDR3 loop spans 14 amino acids. Germline loops: CDR1 MNHEY, CDR2 SMNVEV (reference sequence).

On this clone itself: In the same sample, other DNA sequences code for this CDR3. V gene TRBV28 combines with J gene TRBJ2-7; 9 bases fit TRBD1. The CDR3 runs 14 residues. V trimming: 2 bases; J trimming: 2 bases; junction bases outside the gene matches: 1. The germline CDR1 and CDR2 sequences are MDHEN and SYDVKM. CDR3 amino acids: CASSLGQGPYEQYF. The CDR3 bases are TGTGCCAGCAGTTTAGGACAGGGGCCCTACGAGCAGTACTTC.

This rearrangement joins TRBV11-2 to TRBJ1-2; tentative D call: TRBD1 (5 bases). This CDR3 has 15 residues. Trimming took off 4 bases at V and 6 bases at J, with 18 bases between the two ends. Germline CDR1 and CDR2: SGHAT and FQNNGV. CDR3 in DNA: TGTGCCAGCAGCTCCCCAAACGAGGGGAACCATGGCTACACCTTC. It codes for CASSSPNEGNHGYTF.